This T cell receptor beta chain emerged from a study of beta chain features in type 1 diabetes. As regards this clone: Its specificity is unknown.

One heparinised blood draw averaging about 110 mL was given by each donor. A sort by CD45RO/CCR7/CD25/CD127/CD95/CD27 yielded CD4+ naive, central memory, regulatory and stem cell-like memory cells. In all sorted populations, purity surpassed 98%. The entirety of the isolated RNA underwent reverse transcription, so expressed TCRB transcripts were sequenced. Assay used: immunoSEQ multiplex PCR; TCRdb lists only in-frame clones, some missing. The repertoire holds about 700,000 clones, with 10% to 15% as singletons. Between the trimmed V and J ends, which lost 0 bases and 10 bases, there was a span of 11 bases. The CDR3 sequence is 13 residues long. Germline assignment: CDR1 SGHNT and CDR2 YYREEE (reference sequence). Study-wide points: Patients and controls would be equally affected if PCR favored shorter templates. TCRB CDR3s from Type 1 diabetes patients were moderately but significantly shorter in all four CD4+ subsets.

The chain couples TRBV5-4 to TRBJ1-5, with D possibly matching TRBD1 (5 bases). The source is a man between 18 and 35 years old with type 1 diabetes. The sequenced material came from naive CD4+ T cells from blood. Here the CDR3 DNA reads TGTGCCAGCAGCTTGGGGGGGTTGGGACCCCAGCATTTT. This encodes CASSLGGLGPQHF.